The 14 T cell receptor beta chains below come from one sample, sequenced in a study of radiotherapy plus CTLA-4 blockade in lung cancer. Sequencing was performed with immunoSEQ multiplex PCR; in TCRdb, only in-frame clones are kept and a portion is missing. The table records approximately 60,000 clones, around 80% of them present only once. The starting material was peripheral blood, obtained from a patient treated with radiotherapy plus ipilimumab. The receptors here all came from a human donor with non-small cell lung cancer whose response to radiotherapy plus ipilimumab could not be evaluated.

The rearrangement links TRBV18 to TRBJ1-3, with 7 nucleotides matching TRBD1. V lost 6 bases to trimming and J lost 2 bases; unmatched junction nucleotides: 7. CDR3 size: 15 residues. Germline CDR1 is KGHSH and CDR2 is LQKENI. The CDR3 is CASSDLTGAGNTIYF. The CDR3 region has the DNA TGTGCCAGCTCCGATCTAACAGGGGCTGGAAACACCATATATTTT.

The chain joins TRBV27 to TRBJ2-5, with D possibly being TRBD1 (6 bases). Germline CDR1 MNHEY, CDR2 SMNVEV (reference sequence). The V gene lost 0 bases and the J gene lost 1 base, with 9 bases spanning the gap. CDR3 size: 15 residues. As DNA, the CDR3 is TGTGCCAGCAGTTTATCCAGGACAGCCCAAGAGACCCAGTACTTC. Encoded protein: CASSLSRTAQETQYF.

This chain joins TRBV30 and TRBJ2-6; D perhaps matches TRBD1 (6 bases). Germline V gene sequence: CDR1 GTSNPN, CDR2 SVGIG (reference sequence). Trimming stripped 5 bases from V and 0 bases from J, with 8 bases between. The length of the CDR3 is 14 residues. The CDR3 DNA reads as TGTGCCTGGGACAGGAGCTCTGGGGCCAACGTCCTGACTTTC. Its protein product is CAWDRSSGANVLTF.

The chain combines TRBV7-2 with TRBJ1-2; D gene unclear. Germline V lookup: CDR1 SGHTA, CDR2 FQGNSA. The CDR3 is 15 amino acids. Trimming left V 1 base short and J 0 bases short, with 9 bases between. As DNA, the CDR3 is TGTGCCAGCAGCTTAGTGGGCAGTACTAACTATGGCTACACCTTC. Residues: CASSLVGSTNYGYTF.

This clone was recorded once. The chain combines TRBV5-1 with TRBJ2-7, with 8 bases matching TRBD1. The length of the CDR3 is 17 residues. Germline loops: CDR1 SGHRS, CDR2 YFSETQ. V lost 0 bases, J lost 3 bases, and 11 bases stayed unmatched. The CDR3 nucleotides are TGCGCCAGCAGCTTGGACCCCGCTTCACAGGGGGGCTACGAGCAGTACTTC. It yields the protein CASSLDPASQGGYEQYF.

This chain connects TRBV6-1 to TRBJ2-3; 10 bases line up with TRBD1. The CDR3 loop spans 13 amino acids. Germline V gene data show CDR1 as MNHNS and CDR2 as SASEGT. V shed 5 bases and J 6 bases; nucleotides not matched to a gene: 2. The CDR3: CASSLDRGDTQYF. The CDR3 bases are TGTGCCAGCAGTCTGGACAGGGGGGATACGCAGTATTTT.

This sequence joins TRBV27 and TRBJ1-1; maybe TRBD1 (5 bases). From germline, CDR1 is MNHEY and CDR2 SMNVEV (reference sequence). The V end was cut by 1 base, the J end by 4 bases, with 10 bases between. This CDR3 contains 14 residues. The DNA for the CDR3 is TGTGCCAGCAGTTTATTAGGGGATCGCACTGAAGCTTTCTTT. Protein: CASSLLGDRTEAFF.

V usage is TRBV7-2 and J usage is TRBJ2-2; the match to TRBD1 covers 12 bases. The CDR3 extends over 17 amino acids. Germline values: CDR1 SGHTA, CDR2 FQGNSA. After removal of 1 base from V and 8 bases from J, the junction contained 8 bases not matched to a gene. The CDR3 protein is CASSLVPGQGAWGELFF. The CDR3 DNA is TGTGCCAGCAGCTTAGTTCCGGGACAGGGGGCGTGGGGGGAGCTGTTTTTT. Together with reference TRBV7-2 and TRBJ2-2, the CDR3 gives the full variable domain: GAGVSQSPSNKVTEKGKDVELRCDPISGHTALYWYRQSLGQGLEFLIYFQGNSAPDKSGLPSDRFSAERTGGSVSTLTIQRTQQEDSAVYLCASSLVPGQGAWGELFFGEGSRLTVL.

CDR3 DNA: TGTGCCAGCAGCTTATTGGTCGCGGGGGGCTACAATGAGCAGTTCTTC. Amino acid sequence: CASSLLVAGGYNEQFF. This chain links TRBV7-9 with TRBJ2-1; 8 nucleotides align to TRBD2. CDR1 is SEHNR and CDR2 is FQNEAQ in the germline V gene (reference sequence). There are 16 residues in the CDR3. V shed 2 bases, J shed 3 bases, and the junction held 6 bases outside the gene matches.

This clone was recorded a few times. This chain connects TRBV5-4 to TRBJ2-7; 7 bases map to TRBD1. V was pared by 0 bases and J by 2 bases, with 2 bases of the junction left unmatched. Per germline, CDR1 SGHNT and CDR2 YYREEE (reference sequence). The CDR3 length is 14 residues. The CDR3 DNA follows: TGTGCCAGCAGCTTGGCGGGACAGACCTACGAGCAGTACTTC. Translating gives CASSLAGQTYEQYF. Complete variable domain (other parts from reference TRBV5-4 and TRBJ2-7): ETGVTQSPTHLIKTRGQQVTLRCSSQSGHNTVSWYQQALGQGPQFIFQYYREEENGRGNFPPRFSGLQFPNYSSELNVNALELDDSALYLCASSLAGQTYEQYFGPGTRLTVT.

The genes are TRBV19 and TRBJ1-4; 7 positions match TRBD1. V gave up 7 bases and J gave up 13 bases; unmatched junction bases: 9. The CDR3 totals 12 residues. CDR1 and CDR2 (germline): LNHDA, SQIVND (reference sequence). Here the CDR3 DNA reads TGTGCCAGTAAAGCCGTGACAGGGTTACTGTTTTTT. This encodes CASKAVTGLLFF.

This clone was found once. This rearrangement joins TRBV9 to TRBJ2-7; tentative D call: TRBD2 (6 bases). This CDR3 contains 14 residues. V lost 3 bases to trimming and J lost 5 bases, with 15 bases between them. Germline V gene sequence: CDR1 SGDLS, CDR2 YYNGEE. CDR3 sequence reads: CASSGGGWKDEQYF. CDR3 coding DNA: TGTGCCAGCAGCGGAGGAGGGTGGAAGGACGAGCAGTACTTC.

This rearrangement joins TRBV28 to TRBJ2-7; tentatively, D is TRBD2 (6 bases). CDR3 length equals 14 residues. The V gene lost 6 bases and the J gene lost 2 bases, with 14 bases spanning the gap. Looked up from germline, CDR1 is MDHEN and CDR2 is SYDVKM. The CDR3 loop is CASSRDFSTYEQYF. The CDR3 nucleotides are TGTGCCAGCAGCCGGGACTTCTCCACCTACGAGCAGTACTTC.

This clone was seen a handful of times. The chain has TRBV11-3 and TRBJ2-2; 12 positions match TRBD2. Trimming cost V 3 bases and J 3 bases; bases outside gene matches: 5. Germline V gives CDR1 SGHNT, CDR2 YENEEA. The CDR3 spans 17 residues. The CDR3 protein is CASSFTLAGGDTGELFF. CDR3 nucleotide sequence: TGTGCCAGCAGCTTCACTCTAGCGGGGGGGGACACCGGGGAGCTGTTTTTT.